These 10 T cell receptor beta chains were sequenced from one sample in a study of blood T cell repertoires in COVID-19. Profiled with immunoSEQ multiplex PCR; TCRdb holds only in-frame clones, not every one. The sample has about 76,000 clones, approximately 80% seen once; the top ten hold 15% to 20%. The specimen was peripheral blood. These receptors were obtained from a woman aged 55-69 years with acute or convalescent COVID-19.

The table lists this clone with a few counts. The chain employs TRBV11-2 and TRBJ1-2; possibly TRBD1 for D (6 bases). Per germline, CDR1 SGHAT and CDR2 FQNNGV. This CDR3 comprises 13 residues. V was pared by 0 bases and J by 8 bases, with 10 bases between. CDR3 loop: CASSLEQGGGYTF. The CDR3, as DNA: TGTGCCAGCAGCTTAGAACAGGGCGGCGGCTACACCTTC.

This chain connects TRBV29-1 to TRBJ1-1; no clear D gene. Looked up from germline, CDR1 is SQVTM and CDR2 is ANQGSEA. CDR3 length: 11 residues. V gave up 5 bases and J gave up 2 bases, with 6 bases separating them. CDR3 in amino acids: CSVLRNTEAFF. The CDR3 DNA follows: TGCAGCGTTCTAAGAAACACTGAAGCTTTCTTT.

This clone was seen a single time. The rearrangement links TRBV18 to TRBJ1-5; TRBD1 agrees at 10 bases. The CDR3 covers 15 residues. With V trimmed by 0 bases and J by 4 bases, 0 bases remained unmatched. CDR1 is KGHSH and CDR2 is LQKENI in the germline V gene. The CDR3 region has the DNA TGTGCCAGCTCACCACCGGGACAGGGGAATCAGCCCCAGCATTTT. This codes for CASSPPGQGNQPQHF.

The genes are TRBV11-2 and TRBJ2-3; a weak D match, TRBD2 (6 bases). CDR1 is SGHAT, CDR2 FQNNGV, per germline. With 4 bases removed from V and 2 bases from J, the gap between germline ends came to 16 bases. This CDR3 has 16 amino acids. DNA of the CDR3: TGTGCCAGCAGCTGGGAGTTAATAGCGGACACAGATACGCAGTATTTT. Translation: CASSWELIADTDTQYF.

This chain joins TRBV6-6 and TRBJ1-6; D is unresolved. The V end lost 4 bases, the J end lost 12 bases, and 16 bases lay between the germline ends. CDR3 size: 14 residues. Per germline, CDR1 MNHNY and CDR2 SVGAGI (reference sequence). The CDR3 bases are TGTGCCAGCAGTTCTGCCGGGATCGTGATACCCCTCCACTTT. Translating it yields CASSSAGIVIPLHF.

V gene TRBV9 combines with J gene TRBJ2-5, with 13 bases that match TRBD2. V was clipped by 2 bases and J by 3 bases; unmatched bases: 7. The CDR3 sequence is 17 residues long. Germline V lookup: CDR1 SGDLS, CDR2 YYNGEE. CDR3 nucleotide sequence: TGTGCCAGCAGCGTTGGGACTAGCGGGGTATTCGAAGAGACCCAGTACTTC. Translated: CASSVGTSGVFEETQYF.

The rearrangement uses TRBV7-2 and TRBJ1-6; perhaps TRBD1 as D (5 bases). V was cut by 0 bases and J by 6 bases, with 9 bases left in between. Germline CDR1 is SGHTA and CDR2 is FQGNSA. The CDR3 runs 15 residues. DNA of the CDR3: TGTGCCAGCAGCTTAGCGGGGCCAGGTAATTCACCCCTCCACTTT. This gives the protein CASSLAGPGNSPLHF.

The V gene is TRBV4-3, the J gene TRBJ2-2; 7 bases agree with TRBD1. The CDR3 loop spans 17 amino acids. Germline CDR1 and CDR2: LGHNA and YSLEER. The ends lost 0 bases at V and 3 bases at J; junction bases unmatched: 7. The CDR3 protein is CASSQDPGRGYTGELFF. The DNA for the CDR3 is TGCGCCAGCAGCCAAGATCCGGGCAGGGGGTACACCGGGGAGCTGTTTTTT.

The chain uses TRBV11-2 and TRBJ2-7, with unresolved D. The ends were cut back, 3 bases at V and 0 bases at J, with 9 bases in the middle. The CDR3 is 14 amino acids. The germline V gene encodes CDR1 SGHAT and CDR2 FQNNGV. The CDR3 protein is CASSLGISSYEQYV. DNA of the CDR3: TGTGCCAGCAGCTTGGGCATTAGCTCCTACGAGCAGTACGTC.

The chain joins TRBV7-8 to TRBJ1-5; tentative D call: TRBD1 (6 bases). The CDR3 loop spans 15 amino acids. Germline CDR1 reads SGHVS; CDR2 reads FQNEAQ. Trimming stripped 1 base from V and 6 bases from J, with 13 bases between. The CDR3 DNA is TGTGCCAGCAGCTTAGTTTCGGGGGGCGGTCAGCCCCAGCATTTT. It specifies CASSLVSGGGQPQHF.